This TCR beta chain appears in the sequencing data of a study of shared clonotypes between healthy human individuals. Background on the study: Every donor yielded three CD4 naive, three CD4 memory, two CD8 naive and one CD8 memory plate.

Clones were sequenced by immunoSEQ multiplex PCR, and TCRdb holds only the in-frame ones, with some missing. The data show roughly 1 million clones, about 84% seen once. As to this clone: Its target is unknown.

Germline V gene lookup returns CDR1 SGHRS and CDR2 YFSETQ. This CDR3 spans 14 amino acids. Trimming took off 2 bases at V and 2 bases at J, with 11 bases between the two ends. Findings of the study overall: The study drew on few donors, limiting represented genetic and exposure-history diversity. Investigators collected only blood, and repertoires in tissues likely differ. Naive CD4 clonotype sharing across a handful of donors was around 5%.

The TCR sequence derives from a man between 18 and 35 years old in good health. Some clones in this sample may be carry-over from other donors' samples. The chain employs TRBV5-1 and TRBJ2-7; a possible D gene is TRBD2 (6 bases). Source material: memory CD4+ T cells from PBMCs. Subset denoted: CD45RA-negative fraction. The CDR3 bases are TGCGCCAGCAGCTTCGGGGGTAACACCTACGAGCAGTACTTC. This translates into CASSFGGNTYEQYF.